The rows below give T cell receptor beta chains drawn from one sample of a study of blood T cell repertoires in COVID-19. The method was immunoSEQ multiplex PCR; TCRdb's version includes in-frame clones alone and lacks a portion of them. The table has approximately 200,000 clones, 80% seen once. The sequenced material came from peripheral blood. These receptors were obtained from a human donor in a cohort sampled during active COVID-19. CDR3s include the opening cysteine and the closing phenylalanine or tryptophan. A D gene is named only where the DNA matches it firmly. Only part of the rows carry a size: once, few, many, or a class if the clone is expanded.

CASSPSRDTEAFF	TGTGCCAGCAGTCCCTCCAGGGACACTGAAGCTTTCTTT	-	TRBJ1-1	TRBV7-7	-
CASSPSMSLYGYTF	TGCGCCAGCAGTCCGTCGATGAGCCTCTATGGCTACACCTTC	-	TRBJ1-2	TRBV5-1	-
CASLEDREGLYEQYF	TGTGCCAGCCTAGAGGACAGGGAAGGGCTCTACGAGCAGTACTTC	TRBD1	TRBJ2-7	TRBV16	many
CASSGALPYEQYF	TGTGCCAGCTCAGGGGCCCTCCCCTACGAGCAGTACTTC	-	TRBJ2-7	TRBV18	once
CASSPGQRGIQYF	TGTGCCAGCAGCCCTGGACAAAGGGGCATTCAGTACTTC	-	TRBJ2-4	TRBV7-3	-
CASSLGVPSGSHEQYF	TGTGCCAGCAGCTTAGGGGTACCTAGCGGGAGCCACGAGCAGTACTTC	TRBD2	TRBJ2-7	TRBV11-3	-
CASSSNTEAFF	TGTGCCAGCAGCTCCAACACTGAAGCTTTCTTT	-	TRBJ1-1	TRBV28	-
CASSYSVTAAYEQYF	TGTGCCAGCAGTTACTCTGTGACGGCGGCCTACGAGCAGTACTTC	-	TRBJ2-7	TRBV6-5	-
CASSLVGGRTDTQYF	TGTGCCAGCAGTTTAGTGGGAGGTAGGACAGATACGCAGTATTTT	-	TRBJ2-3	TRBV28	-
CSGGQGSGYTF	TGCAGCGGGGGACAGGGCTCTGGCTACACCTTC	TRBD1	TRBJ1-2	TRBV29-1	once
CASSERAGGNYEQYF	TGCGCCAGCAGTGAGAGGGCAGGGGGCAACTACGAGCAGTACTTC	TRBD1	TRBJ2-7	TRBV10-2	-
CASSHSAAPTYNEQFF	TGTGCCAGCAGCCACTCGGCGGCCCCAACATACAATGAGCAGTTCTTC	-	TRBJ2-1	TRBV7-3	-
CASSRGTGSSYEQYF	TGTGCCAGCAGCCGAGGGACAGGGAGCTCCTACGAGCAGTACTTC	TRBD1	TRBJ2-7	TRBV11-2	once
CASSTGTGGPDTQYF	TGTGCCAGCAGCACCGGGACAGGGGGTCCAGATACGCAGTATTTT	TRBD1	TRBJ2-3	TRBV5-4	once
CAWRTVPEQYF	TGTGCCTGGAGGACAGTCCCCGAGCAGTACTTC	-	TRBJ2-7	TRBV30	few
CASSVEGGRPESGNEQFF	TGTGCCAGCAGCGTAGAAGGGGGCAGGCCGGAGTCGGGCAATGAGCAGTTCTTC	TRBD1	TRBJ2-1	TRBV9	many
CASSVDPAGGLEQYF	TGTGCCAGCAGCGTAGATCCAGCGGGAGGGCTTGAGCAGTACTTC	TRBD2	TRBJ2-7	TRBV9	-
CASSLEQDTEAFF	TGTGCCAGCAGCTTAGAACAGGACACTGAAGCTTTCTTT	-	TRBJ1-1	TRBV7-2	-
CASSVTGYQETQYF	TGTGCCAGCAGCGTTACGGGGTACCAAGAGACCCAGTACTTC	-	TRBJ2-5	TRBV9	-
CASQSGSQGRNIQYF	TGTGCCAGCCAATCAGGGTCACAGGGGAGGAACATTCAGTACTTC	-	TRBJ2-4	TRBV6-5	-
CATSEAGVVTQYF	TGTGCCACCAGTGAGGCGGGAGTCGTGACCCAGTACTTC	TRBD2	TRBJ2-5	TRBV24-1	-
CASSLTTGVSKNIQYF	TGTGCCAGCAGCCTGACCACAGGGGTGTCAAAAAACATTCAGTACTTC	TRBD1	TRBJ2-4	TRBV14	-